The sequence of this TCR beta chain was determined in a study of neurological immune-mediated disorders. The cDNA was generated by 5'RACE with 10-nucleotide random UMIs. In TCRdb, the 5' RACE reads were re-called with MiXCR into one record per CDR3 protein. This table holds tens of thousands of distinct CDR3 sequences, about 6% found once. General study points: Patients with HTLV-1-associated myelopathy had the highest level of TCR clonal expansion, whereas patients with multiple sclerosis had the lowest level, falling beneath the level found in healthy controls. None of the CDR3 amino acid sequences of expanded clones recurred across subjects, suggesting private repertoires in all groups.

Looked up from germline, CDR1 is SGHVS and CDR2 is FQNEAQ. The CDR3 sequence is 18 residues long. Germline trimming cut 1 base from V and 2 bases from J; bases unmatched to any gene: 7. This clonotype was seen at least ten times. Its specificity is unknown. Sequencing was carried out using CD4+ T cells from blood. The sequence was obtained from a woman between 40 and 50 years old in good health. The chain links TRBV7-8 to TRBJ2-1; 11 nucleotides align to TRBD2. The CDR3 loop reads CASSLVVGSGRAYNEQFF. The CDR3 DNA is TGTGCCAGCAGCTTAGTAGTTGGTAGCGGGAGGGCCTACAATGAGCAGTTCTTC.